The 32 T cell receptor beta chains below were found in one sample sequenced in a study of OX40 agonist ivuxolimab in advanced cancers. Profiling relied on immunoSEQ multiplex PCR, and the TCRdb table lists in-frame clones only, not all of them. Of about 35,000 clones listed, over 80% are singletons. The sample here was CD4+ or CD8+ T cells sorted from blood, taken in a trial of the OX40 agonist ivuxolimab. These receptors all come from an adult with an advanced solid tumor such as melanoma, head and neck, liver or kidney cancer.

The chain joins TRBV5-4 to TRBJ2-3; D is undetermined. Trimming shortened V by 0 bases and J by 6 bases, and 8 bases separated the two germline ends. CDR3 length: 13 residues. Germline CDR1 SGHNT, CDR2 YYREEE (reference sequence). CDR3 in DNA: TGTGCCAGCAGCTTGGACCCGTCCGATACGCAGTATTTT. Amino acids: CASSLDPSDTQYF.

The gene calls are TRBV25-1 and TRBJ1-4, with 10 bases lining up with TRBD1. After removal of 4 bases from V and 7 bases from J, the junction contained 6 bases not matched to a gene. In germline, CDR1 is MGHDK, CDR2 SYGVNS. This CDR3 has 15 residues. The CDR3 sequence: CASSAPGQGSEKLFF. DNA for the CDR3: TGTGCCAGCAGTGCCCCGGGACAGGGGAGTGAAAAACTGTTTTTT.

The rearrangement joins TRBV6-6 to TRBJ2-5; TRBD2 aligns across 7 bases. The CDR3 has 14 residues. Germline values: CDR1 MNHNY, CDR2 SVGAGI (reference sequence). After removal of 6 bases from V and 3 bases from J, the junction contained 7 bases not matched to a gene. The CDR3 nucleotides are TGTGCCAGCAGAGCCGGGACTAAAAAAGAGACCCAGTACTTC. Its translation: CASRAGTKKETQYF.

The J gene is TRBJ1-5, the V gene TRBV19, with TRBD1 matching 8 bases. V was pared by 4 bases and J by 3 bases, with 11 bases of the junction left unmatched. The germline gives CDR1 LNHDA, CDR2 SQIVND (reference sequence). The CDR3 contains 17 residues. The CDR3 DNA is TGTGCCAGTAGTAATCTGGCGACAGGGGCCCTCAATCAGCCCCAGCATTTT. Translating gives CASSNLATGALNQPQHF.

This chain links TRBV5-1 with TRBJ2-2, with a tentative D call TRBD2 (5 bases). This CDR3 is built from 13 residues. Germline V CDR1 and CDR2: SGHRS, YFSETQ. The ends were cut back, 4 bases at V and 7 bases at J, with 11 bases in the middle. The DNA for the CDR3 is TGCGCCAGCAGCCTGACTACTGACGGGGAGCTGTTTTTT. Translated: CASSLTTDGELFF.

This rearrangement joins TRBV6-1 to TRBJ2-1; D is unclear. The CDR3 length is 13 residues. V was cut by 7 bases and J by 5 bases, with 12 bases left in between. CDR1 is MNHNS and CDR2 is SASEGT in the germline V gene. The CDR3 nucleotides are TGTGCCAGCACCCTAAGTCAGGACAATGAGCAGTTCTTC. Translated, it gives CASTLSQDNEQFF.

The V call is TRBV5-5, the J call TRBJ1-2; D possibly corresponds to TRBD1 (5 bases). V was pared by 0 bases and J by 4 bases, with 16 bases between. CDR3 length: 16 amino acids. Germline V gene sequence: CDR1 SGHKS, CDR2 YYEKEE (reference sequence). CDR3: CASSLGGAEFLYGYTF. CDR3 DNA: TGTGCCAGCAGCTTGGGAGGGGCAGAGTTTCTCTATGGCTACACCTTC. The variable domain in full, completed from reference TRBV5-5 and TRBJ1-2, reads DAGVTQSPTHLIKTRGQQVTLRCSPISGHKSVSWYQQVLGQGPQFIFQYYEKEERGRGNFPDRFSARQFPNYSSELNVNALLLGDSALYLCASSLGGAEFLYGYTFGSGTRLTVV.

V is TRBV2 and J is TRBJ2-1; D ambiguous. The CDR3 contains 13 residues. Germline CDR1 reads SNHLY; CDR2 reads FYNNEI. The V end lost 9 bases, the J end lost 9 bases, and 18 bases lay between the germline ends. The CDR3 loop is CASGLENSGEQFF. CDR3 in DNA: TGTGCCAGTGGGCTGGAAAATTCGGGTGAGCAGTTCTTC.

V gene TRBV5-1 combines with J gene TRBJ1-1, with 10 bases identical to TRBD1. The CDR3 has 16 amino acids. The V and J ends lost 4 bases and 10 bases, in that order; junction bases with no gene match: 16. CDR1 is SGHRS, CDR2 YFSETQ, per germline. Here the CDR3 reads CASSAGTGALKLGAFF. CDR3 sequence (DNA): TGCGCCAGCAGCGCCGGGACAGGGGCTCTGAAGTTGGGAGCTTTCTTT.

The J gene is TRBJ2-7, the V gene TRBV19, with D perhaps matching TRBD2 (6 bases). V lost 4 bases to trimming and J lost 0 bases, with 13 bases between them. The germline V gene encodes CDR1 LNHDA and CDR2 SQIVND (reference sequence). This CDR3 spans 15 amino acids. The DNA for the CDR3 is TGTGCCAGTAGTACACTTAGCGGTGGCTCCTACGAGCAGTACTTC. Encoded protein: CASSTLSGGSYEQYF.

This rearrangement joins TRBV19 to TRBJ2-3; D remains unclear. Trimming took 4 bases from V and 7 from J, leaving 12 bases between them. This CDR3 region has 13 residues. CDR1 and CDR2 (germline): LNHDA, SQIVND (reference sequence). The CDR3 bases are TGTGCCAGTAGTAAGTCACAACCAAATACGCAGTATTTT. Protein sequence: CASSKSQPNTQYF.

This clone was observed a few times. The rearrangement links TRBV11-2 to TRBJ1-2; D may be TRBD1 (5 bases). This CDR3 is 15 amino acids long. Germline V gene data show CDR1 as SGHAT and CDR2 as FQNNGV. V lost 5 bases and J lost 6, with 19 bases in between. The CDR3 DNA follows: TGTGCCAGCAGCGCCCCTCCATCCTACAGGCATGGCTACACCTTC. This translates into CASSAPPSYRHGYTF.

V is TRBV5-8 and J is TRBJ2-1; 9 bases agree with TRBD1. Germline CDR1 reads SGHTS; CDR2 reads YDEGEE. The length of the CDR3 is 15 residues. V shed 4 bases, J shed 3 bases, and the junction held 5 bases outside the gene matches. CDR3 coding DNA: TGTGCCAGCAGCCCCGGGACAGGGTTCTACAATGAGCAGTTCTTC. It is translated as CASSPGTGFYNEQFF.

V is TRBV11-2 and J is TRBJ1-1; D is uncertain. This CDR3 is built from 14 residues. Germline V gene sequence: CDR1 SGHAT, CDR2 FQNNGV. V was clipped by 0 bases and J by 0 bases, with 5 bases between them. The CDR3 reads CASSLDTVNTEAFF. Here the CDR3 DNA reads TGTGCCAGCAGCTTAGATACGGTGAACACTGAAGCTTTCTTT.

The chain couples TRBV5-1 to TRBJ2-1; D perhaps matches TRBD2 (5 bases). Germline V gene data show CDR1 as SGHRS and CDR2 as YFSETQ. The V and J ends lost 4 bases and 2 bases respectively, with 13 bases between them. The CDR3 has 15 amino acids. The CDR3 DNA follows: TGCGCCAGCAGCCACCAGGCTAGCACCTACAATGAGCAGTTCTTC. It yields the protein CASSHQASTYNEQFF.

The rearrangement uses TRBV12-5 and TRBJ2-6, with D possibly being TRBD2 (8 bases). From germline, CDR1 is LGHNT and CDR2 FRNRAP. The CDR3 is made up of 18 amino acids. V lost 5 bases, J lost 1 base, and 18 bases lay in between. CDR3 protein: CASGPTGTRRSGANVLTF. In DNA, the CDR3 is TGTGCTAGTGGTCCGACAGGGACTAGGCGGTCTGGGGCCAACGTCCTGACTTTC.

V usage is TRBV7-2 and J usage is TRBJ2-1; D remains unclear. V lost 1 base to trimming and J lost 12 bases, with 10 bases between them. The CDR3 consists of 12 residues. CDR1 is SGHTA, CDR2 FQGNSA, per germline. The CDR3 bases are TGTGCCAGCAGCTTAGGGCCAGGTCTGCAGTTCTTC. Its protein product is CASSLGPGLQFF.

In DNA form, the CDR3 reads TGTGCCAGCAGCAAAGGACAGGGTATGAACACTGAAGCTTTCTTT. Protein product: CASSKGQGMNTEAFF. The rearrangement uses TRBV5-4 and TRBJ1-1; 8 bases match TRBD1. CDR3 size: 15 residues. Germline V gives CDR1 SGHNT, CDR2 YYREEE (reference sequence). V lost 4 bases and J lost 0; bases outside the gene matches: 5.

The chain carries TRBV6-6 and TRBJ1-1; a possible D gene is TRBD1 (5 bases). In germline, CDR1 is MNHNY, CDR2 SVGAGI (reference sequence). The CDR3 extends over 13 amino acids. Trimming cost V 9 bases and J 5 bases, with 16 bases left between them. The CDR3 sequence: CASTASGATEAFF. DNA of the CDR3: TGTGCCAGTACAGCCTCCGGGGCAACTGAAGCTTTCTTT.

This chain connects TRBV5-4 to TRBJ2-7, with TRBD1 matching over 7 bases. The J segment lost 4 bases and the V segment lost 4 bases, leaving 5 bases of the junction unmatched. Germline CDR1 and CDR2: SGHNT and YYREEE (reference sequence). The CDR3 totals 13 residues. CDR3 DNA: TGTGCCAGCAGCGCTAACAGGGGTTACGAGCAGTACTTC. Encoded protein: CASSANRGYEQYF.

This clone appeared once. This sequence joins TRBV28 and TRBJ1-3, with D possibly being TRBD1 (6 bases). CDR3 length: 15 amino acids. Between the trimmed V and J ends, which lost 5 bases and 0 bases, there was a span of 11 bases. CDR1 and CDR2 from the germline V gene are MDHEN and SYDVKM. CDR3 coding DNA: TGTGCCAGCAGTCTAGGGGGGAACTCTGGAAACACCATATATTTT. It encodes CASSLGGNSGNTIYF. Supplemented by reference TRBV28 and TRBJ1-3, the full variable domain reads DVKVTQSSRYLVKRTGEKVFLECVQDMDHENMFWYRQDPGLGLRLIYFSYDVKMKEKGDIPEGYSVSREKKERFSLILESASTNQTSMYLCASSLGGNSGNTIYFGEGSWLTVV.

This clone was detected only once. The J gene is TRBJ2-5, the V gene TRBV7-2, with a possible D match to TRBD1 (5 bases). Trimming shortened V by 1 base and J by 3 bases, and 12 bases separated the two germline ends. Germline assignment: CDR1 SGHTA and CDR2 FQGNSA. The CDR3 is 15 amino acids. The CDR3 protein is CASSLGQGFEETQYF. The CDR3 region has the DNA TGTGCCAGCAGCTTAGGTCAGGGTTTTGAAGAGACCCAGTACTTC. Together with reference TRBV7-2 and TRBJ2-5, the CDR3 gives the full variable domain: GAGVSQSPSNKVTEKGKDVELRCDPISGHTALYWYRQSLGQGLEFLIYFQGNSAPDKSGLPSDRFSAERTGGSVSTLTIQRTQQEDSAVYLCASSLGQGFEETQYFGPGTRLLVL.

CDR3 loop: CSVMSGGYEQYF. The DNA of the CDR3 is TGCAGCGTGATGTCAGGGGGCTACGAGCAGTACTTC. The chain employs TRBV29-1 and TRBJ2-7, with 7 positions matching TRBD1. This CDR3 comprises 12 residues. The J segment lost 3 bases and the V segment lost 6 bases, leaving 5 bases of the junction unmatched. Looked up from germline, CDR1 is SQVTM and CDR2 is ANQGSEA.

The table lists this clone with a count of one. The V call is TRBV23-1, the J call TRBJ1-5; the D is unclear. TRBV23-1 is given ORF status, its function remaining uncertain. V was trimmed by 1 base and J by 3 bases, leaving 13 bases between them. This CDR3 is 16 amino acids long. CDR3: CASSQFFLVLNQPQHF. The CDR3 DNA is TGCGCCAGCAGTCAATTTTTCTTAGTCCTCAATCAGCCCCAGCATTTT.

This sequence joins TRBV10-3 and TRBJ1-6, with D perhaps matching TRBD1 (5 bases). V gave up 5 bases and J gave up 2 bases, with 10 bases separating them. The V gene's germline CDR1 is ENHRY and CDR2 SYGVKD. This CDR3 comprises 15 residues. As DNA, the CDR3 is TGTGCCATCAGTCCCGCGGGGGCCTATAATTCACCCCTCCACTTT. This encodes CAISPAGAYNSPLHF.

This sequence joins TRBV7-9 and TRBJ2-1, with D hard to call. The germline V gene encodes CDR1 SEHNR and CDR2 FQNEAQ (reference sequence). The V gene lost 2 bases and the J gene lost 7 bases, with 15 bases spanning the gap. The CDR3 length is 15 residues. CDR3 sequence (DNA): TGTGCCAGCAGCTTAAGGACGGGCTATGGAAATGAGCAGTTCTTC. Amino acids: CASSLRTGYGNEQFF.

The chain is built from TRBV11-3 and TRBJ1-1; perhaps TRBD1 as D (5 bases). Trimming removed 5 bases at V and 0 bases at J, with 7 bases between. There are 13 residues in the CDR3. CDR1 and CDR2 from the germline V gene are SGHNT and YENEEA. For the CDR3, the DNA is TGTGCCAGCAGCCAGGGATTGAACACTGAAGCTTTCTTT. Translation: CASSQGLNTEAFF.

The chain recombines TRBV5-6 with TRBJ2-1, with 12 bases identical to TRBD2. The length of the CDR3 is 19 residues. V shed 1 base, J shed 7 bases, and the junction held 15 bases outside the gene matches. Germline CDR1 SGHDT, CDR2 YYEEEE. This CDR3 reads CASSLLFSASSGGANEQFF. The CDR3 DNA follows: TGTGCCAGCAGCTTGTTGTTCTCCGCGTCTAGCGGGGGGGCAAATGAGCAGTTCTTC. The full variable domain, in which reference TRBV5-6 and TRBJ2-1 provide the parts outside the CDR3, is DAGVTQSPTHLIKTRGQQVTLRCSPKSGHDTVSWYQQALGQGPQFIFQYYEEEERQRGNFPDRFSGHQFPNYSSELNVNALLLGDSALYLCASSLLFSASSGGANEQFFGPGTRLTVL.

This sequence joins TRBV30 and TRBJ1-4, with D uncertain. The CDR3 sequence is 12 residues long. Trimming took off 2 bases at V and 8 bases at J, with 9 bases between the two ends. Germline values: CDR1 GTSNPN, CDR2 SVGIG (reference sequence). The CDR3 nucleotides read TGTGCCTGGAGTACCATTGACGAAAAACTGTTTTTT. Encoded protein: CAWSTIDEKLFF.

Regarding this clone: The same CDR3 is also encoded by other DNA sequences in this sample. This chain connects TRBV18 to TRBJ2-7, with 7 bases fitting TRBD1. The CDR3 is 15 amino acids. CDR1 is KGHSH and CDR2 is LQKENI in the germline V gene. The V gene end was trimmed by 6 bases and the J gene end by 0 bases; junction bases not matched to a gene: 8. This CDR3 reads CASSTRQGFSYEQYF. Written as DNA, the CDR3 is TGTGCCAGCTCGACGAGACAGGGCTTCTCCTACGAGCAGTACTTC.

The chain employs TRBV9 and TRBJ2-2; D gene uncertain. Deletions cut 3 bases from V and 2 bases from J, with 11 bases between. The CDR3 has 15 residues. Per the germline V gene, CDR1 is SGDLS and CDR2 is YYNGEE. CDR3 in amino acids: CASSASYGNTGELFF. The CDR3 DNA reads TGTGCCAGCAGCGCTTCGTACGGTAACACCGGGGAGCTGTTTTTT.

The chain links TRBV28 to TRBJ2-3; no reliable D call. Germline assignment: CDR1 MDHEN and CDR2 SYDVKM. The CDR3 totals 12 residues. V was trimmed by 2 bases and J by 5 bases, leaving 5 bases between them. The CDR3 sequence: CASSLTVDTQYF. CDR3 coding DNA: TGTGCCAGCAGTTTAACAGTAGATACGCAGTATTTT.